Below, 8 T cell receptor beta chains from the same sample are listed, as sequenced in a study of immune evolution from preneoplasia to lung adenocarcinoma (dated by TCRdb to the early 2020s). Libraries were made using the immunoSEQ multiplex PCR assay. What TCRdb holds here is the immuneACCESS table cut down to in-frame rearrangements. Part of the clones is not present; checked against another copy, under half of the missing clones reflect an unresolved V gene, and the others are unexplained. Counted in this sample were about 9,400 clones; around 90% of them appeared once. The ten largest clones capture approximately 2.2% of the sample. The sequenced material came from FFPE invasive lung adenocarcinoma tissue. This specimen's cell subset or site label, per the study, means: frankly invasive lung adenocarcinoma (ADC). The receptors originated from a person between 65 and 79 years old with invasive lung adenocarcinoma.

The CDR3 region has the DNA TGTGCCAGCAGTGAATCAGGAGTCGGCTACACCTTC. Translation gives CASSESGVGYTF. The chain is built from TRBV2 and TRBJ1-2; D gene ambiguous. V gave up 2 bases and J gave up 8 bases, with 9 bases separating them. Germline V gene sequence: CDR1 SNHLY, CDR2 FYNNEI. This CDR3 has 12 amino acids.

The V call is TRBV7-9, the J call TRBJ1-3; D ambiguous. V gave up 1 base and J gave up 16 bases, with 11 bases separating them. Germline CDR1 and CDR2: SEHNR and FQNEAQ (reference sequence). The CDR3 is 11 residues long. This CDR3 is CASSLGGSVYF. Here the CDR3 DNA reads TGTGCCAGCAGCTTAGGAGGGTCAGTCTATTTT.

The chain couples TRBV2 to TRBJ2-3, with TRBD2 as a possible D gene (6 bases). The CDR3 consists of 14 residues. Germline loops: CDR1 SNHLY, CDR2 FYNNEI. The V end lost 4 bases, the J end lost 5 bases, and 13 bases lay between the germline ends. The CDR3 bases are TGTGCCAGCAGTGTGGAGGGAGGTGTAGATACGCAGTATTTT. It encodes CASSVEGGVDTQYF.

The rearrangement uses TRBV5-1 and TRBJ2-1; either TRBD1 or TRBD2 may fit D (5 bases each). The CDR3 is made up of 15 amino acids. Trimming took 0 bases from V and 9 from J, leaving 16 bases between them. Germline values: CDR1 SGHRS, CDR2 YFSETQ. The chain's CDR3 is CASSLAGDGYGEQFF. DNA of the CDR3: TGCGCCAGCAGCTTGGCTGGGGACGGATACGGTGAGCAGTTCTTC.

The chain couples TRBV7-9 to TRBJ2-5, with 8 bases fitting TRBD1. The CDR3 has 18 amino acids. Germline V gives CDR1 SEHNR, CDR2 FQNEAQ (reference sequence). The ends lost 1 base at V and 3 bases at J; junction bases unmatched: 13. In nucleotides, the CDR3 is TGTGCCAGCAGCTTAGGGACTCAGGGGGCGCGAGGAGAAGAGACCCAGTACTTC. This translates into CASSLGTQGARGEETQYF.

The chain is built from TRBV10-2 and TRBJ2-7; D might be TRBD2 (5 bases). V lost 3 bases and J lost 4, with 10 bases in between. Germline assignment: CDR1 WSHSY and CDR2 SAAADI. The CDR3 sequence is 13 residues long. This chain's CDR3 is CASSEAREYEQYF. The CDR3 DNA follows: TGCGCCAGCAGTGAAGCGAGGGAATACGAGCAGTACTTC.

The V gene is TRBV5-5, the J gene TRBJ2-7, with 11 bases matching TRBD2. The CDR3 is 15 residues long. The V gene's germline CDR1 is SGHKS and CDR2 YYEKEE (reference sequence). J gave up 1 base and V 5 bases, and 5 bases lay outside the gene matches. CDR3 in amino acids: CASRFLAGGSYEQYF. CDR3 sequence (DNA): TGTGCCAGCAGATTTCTAGCGGGGGGTTCCTACGAGCAGTACTTC.

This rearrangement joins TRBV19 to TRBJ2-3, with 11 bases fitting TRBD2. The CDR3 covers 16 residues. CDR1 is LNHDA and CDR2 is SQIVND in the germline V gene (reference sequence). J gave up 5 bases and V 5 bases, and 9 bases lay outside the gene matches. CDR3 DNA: TGTGCCAGTAGTCTCAGAACTAGCGGGAGAGGAGATACGCAGTATTTT. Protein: CASSLRTSGRGDTQYF.